This T cell receptor beta chain was observed in a study of synovial regulatory T cells in juvenile arthritis. Sequencing used immunoSEQ multiplex PCR; TCRdb keeps in-frame clones, though not all of them. In all, the sample yields about 9,600 clones. Germline loops: CDR1 SGHRS, CDR2 YFSETQ. This CDR3 spans 15 amino acids. No DNA is recorded. The sequence was collected from a donor younger than 30 with juvenile idiopathic arthritis. The sequencing sample was made of Treg cells from blood. The subset here: remaining (HLA-DR-negative) circulating blood Treg cells. This chain joins TRBV5-1 and TRBJ1-4; TCRdb names TRBD1, which stays unverified in the absence of DNA. CDR3: CASSSGQGINEKLFF.